The 23 T cell receptor beta chains below all came from one sample that was sequenced in a study of T cell repertoires in cytomegalovirus infection. TCRdb reprocessed the reads via MiXCR and lists one record per CDR3 protein. The sample holds about half a million distinct CDR3 sequences, about 44% seen once. No cognate antigen is known for these TCRs. Source: cultured PBMCs, taken from culture after CMV antigen stimulation. These TCRs come from a human donor in good health (CMV status not recorded). Some clones in this sample may be carry-over from other donors' samples.

Many counts were recorded for this clonotype. The chain links TRBV7-2 to TRBJ1-2; TRBD1 agrees at 9 bases. J lost 6 bases, V lost 5 bases, and 4 bases had no gene match. Germline CDR1 and CDR2: SGHTA and FQGNSA. This CDR3 has 13 amino acids. This CDR3 is CASSPRTGDGYTF. CDR3 nucleotides: TGTGCCAGCAGCCCTAGGACAGGGGATGGCTACACCTTC. Full variable domain (outside the CDR3, taken from reference TRBV7-2 and TRBJ1-2): GAGVSQSPSNKVTEKGKDVELRCDPISGHTALYWYRQSLGQGLEFLIYFQGNSAPDKSGLPSDRFSAERTGGSVSTLTIQRTQQEDSAVYLCASSPRTGDGYTFGSGTRLTVV.

This clonotype was found a few times. The chain carries TRBV7-9 and TRBJ2-1; D is undetermined. Germline V lookup: CDR1 SEHNR, CDR2 FQNEAQ (reference sequence). V gave up 2 bases and J gave up 7 bases, with 15 bases separating them. The CDR3 is 15 amino acids. This CDR3 reads CASSLPWGSWNEQFF. The CDR3, as DNA: TGTGCCAGCAGCTTACCTTGGGGTTCGTGGAATGAGCAGTTCTTC.

The CDR3 protein is CASRRGAGRERGEKLFF. CDR3 in DNA: TGTGCCAGCAGACGCGGGGCAGGGCGGGAACGGGGTGAAAAACTGTTTTTT. The rearrangement uses TRBV11-2 and TRBJ1-4; possible D gene TRBD1, 5 bases. The CDR3 has 17 residues. Trimming removed 6 bases at V and 7 bases at J, with 24 bases between. CDR1 and CDR2 (germline): SGHAT, FQNNGV.

With regard to this clonotype: Relative to the germline gene, one junction end is altered; a read error may explain this. J is TRBJ2-5 and V is TRBV4-1; 15 positions agree with TRBD2. The V gene's germline CDR1 is MGHRA and CDR2 YSYEKL. CDR3 size: 18 residues. This CDR3 is CASSQDRGLAGGQETQYF. CDR3 sequence (DNA): TGTGCCAGCAGCCAAGATCGGGGACTAGCGGGGGGTCAAGAGACCCAGTACTTC.

V usage is TRBV23-1 and J usage is TRBJ1-6, with TRBD1 matching 7 bases. TRBV23-1 is given ORF status, its function remaining uncertain. The CDR3 contains 16 residues. V was clipped by 4 bases and J by 9 bases; unmatched bases: 12. The CDR3 DNA reads TGCGCCAGCAGTCGGCCTGGGACAGATCCTATTTCACCCCTCCACTTT. Translating it yields CASSRPGTDPISPLHF.

This clonotype was detected a few times. The DNA of the CDR3 is TGTGCCAGCACCTCGTCCTGGGGTAGCTACAATGAGCAGTTCTTC. It specifies CASTSSWGSYNEQFF. V is TRBV12-3 or TRBV12-4 and J is TRBJ2-1; D is uncertain. The V and J ends lost 7 bases and 3 bases respectively, with 16 bases between them. This CDR3 comprises 15 residues.

This clonotype was counted only a few times. The V gene is TRBV6-2 or TRBV6-3, the J gene TRBJ2-1; 9 nucleotides agree with TRBD2. The V segment lost 3 bases and the J segment 4 bases; nucleotides outside the gene matches: 4. Germline V gives CDR1 MNHEY, CDR2 SVGEGT. The CDR3 is made up of 15 amino acids. The CDR3 sequence is CASSYSGGPYNEQFF. CDR3 coding DNA: TGTGCCAGCAGTTATAGCGGGGGCCCATACAATGAGCAGTTCTTC.

The chain links TRBV9 to TRBJ2-3; perhaps D is TRBD1 or TRBD2 (5 bases each). In germline, CDR1 is SGDLS, CDR2 YYNGEE. Trimming pared 3 bases from V and 5 bases from J, leaving 16 bases between. The CDR3 sequence is 15 residues long. The CDR3 region is CASSESWGTGDTQYF. CDR3 sequence (DNA): TGTGCCAGCAGCGAGAGCTGGGGGACGGGAGATACGCAGTATTTT.

This clonotype has only one observation. The CDR3 reads CASNQGRDRGGEQYF. The CDR3 DNA reads TGTGCCAGCAACCAAGGGAGGGACAGGGGAGGCGAGCAGTACTTC. The chain joins TRBV6-6 to TRBJ2-7; 10 bases map to TRBD1. Germline CDR1 is MNHNY and CDR2 is SVGAGI (reference sequence). The CDR3 length is 15 residues. V lost 7 bases to trimming and J lost 6 bases; unmatched junction nucleotides: 12.

This clonotype came up a few times. This chain uses TRBV28 with TRBJ2-2, with 8 bases fitting TRBD2. After removal of 5 bases from V and 9 bases from J, the junction contained 11 bases not matched to a gene. The CDR3 covers 15 residues. The V gene's germline CDR1 is MDHEN and CDR2 SYDVKM. The CDR3 sequence: CASSTPGLEHRELFF. The CDR3 DNA reads as TGTGCCAGCAGTACTCCGGGACTAGAGCACCGGGAGCTGTTTTTT.

This sequence joins TRBV27 and TRBJ1-6, with D uncertain. CDR3 size: 12 residues. CDR1 is MNHEY, CDR2 SMNVEV, per germline (reference sequence). The V end was cut by 2 bases, the J end by 11 bases, with 7 bases between. CDR3 sequence (DNA): TGTGCCAGCAGTTTAGGCAGGCCACCCCTCCACTTT. This gives the protein CASSLGRPPLHF.

The rearrangement joins TRBV5-1 to TRBJ1-4; 8 bases map to TRBD1. V gave up 0 bases and J gave up 6 bases; unmatched junction bases: 1. Germline V gene data show CDR1 as SGHRS and CDR2 as YFSETQ. The CDR3 is 14 residues long. CDR3 bases: TGCGCCAGCAGCTTGGCAGGGGGCGATGAAAAACTGTTTTTT. Residues: CASSLAGGDEKLFF.

The chain couples TRBV7-4 to TRBJ2-1; the match to TRBD2 covers 7 bases. In germline, CDR1 is SGHVT, CDR2 SQSDAQ. This CDR3 contains 18 residues. Losses at the gene ends were 5 bases for V and 0 bases for J; bases not matched to a gene: 13. CDR3 region: CASSRGVLSGLSYNEQFF. The CDR3 coding sequence is TGTGCCAGCAGCCGGGGGGTACTAAGCGGCCTCTCCTACAATGAGCAGTTCTTC.

This clonotype showed up many times. V gene TRBV7-2 combines with J gene TRBJ2-5; TRBD2 matches 11 bases. V gave up 3 bases and J gave up 11 bases; unmatched junction bases: 8. The CDR3 spans 14 residues. Germline V gene data show CDR1 as SGHTA and CDR2 as FQGNSA. The CDR3 nucleotides read TGTGCCAGCAGCTTTGGAACTAGCGGGGGTCTACAGTACTTC. It specifies CASSFGTSGGLQYF.

This clonotype was observed many times. The gene calls are TRBV7-2 and TRBJ2-2, with D uncertain. V lost 6 bases to trimming and J lost 6 bases, with 17 bases between them. The length of the CDR3 is 15 residues. Germline values: CDR1 SGHTA, CDR2 FQGNSA. This CDR3 is CASSTPPGVAGELFF. In DNA, the CDR3 is TGTGCCAGCAGTACCCCCCCCGGTGTCGCCGGGGAGCTGTTTTTT. Supplemented by reference TRBV7-2 and TRBJ2-2, the full variable domain reads GAGVSQSPSNKVTEKGKDVELRCDPISGHTALYWYRQSLGQGLEFLIYFQGNSAPDKSGLPSDRFSAERTGGSVSTLTIQRTQQEDSAVYLCASSTPPGVAGELFFGEGSRLTVL.

This chain connects TRBV5-1 to TRBJ1-1; 8 nucleotides line up with TRBD1. Germline loops: CDR1 SGHRS, CDR2 YFSETQ. The CDR3 extends over 15 amino acids. V gave up 4 bases and J gave up 2 bases; unmatched junction bases: 7. CDR3: CASSGGQGANTEAFF. CDR3 nucleotide sequence: TGCGCCAGCAGCGGAGGCCAGGGGGCTAACACTGAAGCTTTCTTT.

The CDR3 here is CASSLWDFDGNTIYF. The DNA of the CDR3 is TGTGCCAGCAGCTTATGGGACTTCGATGGAAACACCATATATTTT. The chain employs TRBV7-2 and TRBJ1-3; tentative D call: TRBD1 (5 bases). Between the trimmed V and J ends, which lost 2 bases and 3 bases, there was a span of 11 bases. Germline assignment: CDR1 SGHTA and CDR2 FQGNSA. CDR3 length equals 15 residues.

This CDR3 reads CASSHPRGSMDEQYF. The CDR3 DNA is TGTGCCAGCAGCCATCCCAGGGGGTCAATGGACGAGCAGTACTTC. V is TRBV7-9 and J is TRBJ2-7; 7 bases line up with TRBD1. J was trimmed by 5 bases and V by 5 bases; bases with no gene match: 12. The CDR3 has 15 residues. Germline V CDR1 and CDR2: SEHNR, FQNEAQ (reference sequence).

This clonotype was seen a few times. The chain carries TRBV19 and TRBJ1-5; no definite D call. The V gene's germline CDR1 is LNHDA and CDR2 SQIVND (reference sequence). This CDR3 is built from 14 residues. The ends were cut back, 5 bases at V and 7 bases at J, with 15 bases in the middle. CDR3 region: CASSVLDGGQPQHF. CDR3 nucleotide sequence: TGTGCCAGTAGTGTCCTCGATGGAGGACAGCCCCAGCATTTT.

The chain recombines TRBV25-1 with TRBJ2-7; the D is unclear. Germline assignment: CDR1 MGHDK and CDR2 SYGVNS. Deletions cut 5 bases from V and 2 bases from J, with 16 bases between. The CDR3 spans 15 residues. The CDR3 DNA reads as TGTGCCAGCAGTCTCCACGCGGACCCACCCTACGAGCAGTACTTC. This gives the protein CASSLHADPPYEQYF.

This clonotype was seen at least ten times. The chain has TRBV7-2 and TRBJ2-7; D gene unclear. V was trimmed by 0 bases and J by 4 bases, leaving 7 bases between them. The CDR3 extends over 13 amino acids. CDR1 and CDR2 (germline): SGHTA, FQGNSA. In nucleotides, the CDR3 is TGTGCCAGCAGCTTAGCGCACACTTACGAGCAGTACTTC. Translation: CASSLAHTYEQYF.

The rearrangement joins TRBV9 to TRBJ1-3; no clear D gene. CDR3 length equals 14 residues. V was pared by 0 bases and J by 0 bases, with 4 bases between. Per the germline V gene, CDR1 is SGDLS and CDR2 is YYNGEE. The CDR3 bases are TGTGCCAGCAGCGTAGCACTCTCTGGAAACACCATATATTTT. Amino acid sequence: CASSVALSGNTIYF.

The chain combines TRBV27 with TRBJ2-3; D gene uncertain. The germline gives CDR1 MNHEY, CDR2 SMNVEV (reference sequence). The length of the CDR3 is 14 residues. V lost 2 bases to trimming and J lost 3 bases, with 9 bases between them. CDR3 in amino acids: CASSLRRQTDTQYF. In DNA form, the CDR3 reads TGTGCCAGCAGTTTACGGAGACAAACAGATACGCAGTATTTT.